The entry below gives a single T cell receptor (beta chain) sequence along with its context. Sequencing was performed with immunoSEQ multiplex PCR; in TCRdb, only in-frame clones are kept and a portion is missing. This table holds hundreds of thousands of clones, 75% to 95% found once. Looked up from germline, CDR1 is ENHRY and CDR2 is SYGVKD. The V segment lost 7 bases and the J segment 5 bases; nucleotides outside the gene matches: 16. This CDR3 comprises 18 residues. As to treatment: approximately 18 received Ad26.COV2.S at low or high dose, single or two shots; roughly five received placebo; per-sample allocation not given. It was on day 63 after the first vaccine or placebo injection that samples were taken. The data were taken from a study of Ad26.COV2.S vaccination and SARS-CoV-2 variants.

This chain joins TRBV10-3 and TRBJ2-2, with 10 bases fitting TRBD2. Sequenced material: peripheral blood, taken in a trial of Ad26.COV2.S vaccine versus placebo. The clonotype originates from a person between 18 and 59 years old who received the Ad26.COV2.S COVID-19 vaccine or a placebo. The DNA of the CDR3 is TGTGCCATCACGGAGAGCGGGAGGGGATCAGGCGGGACCGGGGAGCTGTTTTTT. Translating it yields CAITESGRGSGGTGELFF.